These T cell receptor beta chains were read from a single sample in a study of neoadjuvant anti-PD-1 for oral cavity cancer. Profiling relied on immunoSEQ multiplex PCR, and the TCRdb table lists in-frame clones only, not all of them. This sample has roughly 25,000 clones, with less than 35% found just once. The sample was tumor tissue, taken after nivolumab (anti-PD-1) treatment. These TCRs come from a person aged 35-79 years with oral cavity squamous cell carcinoma. Both conserved end residues are part of each CDR3. The size entry is marked missing in some rows and otherwise reads once, few, many or a size class.

TRBJ2-5 TRBV5-6 few CASSFGTSYETQYF
TRBJ2-1 TRBV6-4 few CASSDGIQGGPYNEQFF
TRBJ1-1 TRBV21-1 . CASSNGLTGAWIPEAFF
TRBJ2-7 TRBV11-1 . CASSKDRGYEQYF
TRBJ2-7 TRBV28 few CASSMQAGGRYEQYF
TRBJ1-1 TRBV19 few CASSERGGWTEAFF
TRBJ1-4 TRBV5-1 . CASKGQLDEKLFF
TRBJ2-2 TRBV30 . CAWTLELSGRLGELFF
TRBJ2-5 TRBV5-1 . CASSLSRVGQETQYF
TRBJ1-5 TRBV30 . CAFEGGARQPQHF
TRBJ1-3 TRBV15 . CATSRDPDAGNTIYF
TRBJ1-2 TRBV19 . CASSMARRQSGNLTF
TRBJ1-1 TRBV6-5 . CASSYSGGTGAEAFF
TRBJ1-2 TRBV28 . CASSSGTALYGYTF
TRBJ1-4 TRBV7-2 few CASSPPSQVEGEKLFF
TRBJ1-3 TRBV27 few CASSHSGHRGNTIYF
TRBJ2-7 TRBV25-1 few CASSGMVSYEQYF
TRBJ1-2 TRBV30 once CAWGTGQYSYGYTF
TRBJ1-1 TRBV7-3 . CASSVTGQPNTEAFF
TRBJ1-1 TRBV6-1 many CASRTASRNTEAFF
TRBJ2-7 TRBV4-2 . CASSPLSGKYEQYF
TRBJ1-5 TRBV4-2 few CASSQEGRGYNQPQHF
TRBJ2-7 TRBV5-1 few CASSLVFSEGALYEQYF
TRBJ1-1 TRBV13 many CASSLAQGVEAFF
TRBJ2-7 TRBV7-8 . CASSLGAGVPYEQYF
TRBJ2-7 TRBV27 once CASGLMSGRAYEQYF
TRBJ1-2 TRBV6-5 few CASSRTGNYGYTF
TRBJ1-2 TRBV28 . CASRNPQASGYTF
TRBJ1-1 TRBV5-1 few CASSLTREWNTEAFF
TRBJ1-2 TRBV10-3 . CAISESQGWYGYTF
TRBJ1-2 TRBV6-5 . CASRAGQYGYTF
TRBJ2-5 TRBV7-6 . CASSPDFHQETQYF
TRBJ1-1 TRBV6-1 . CASKEGHTEAFF
TRBJ2-2 TRBV27 . CASSLKETSENTGELFF
TRBJ1-5 TRBV12-5 . CASGSHQPQHF
TRBJ2-1 TRBV4-1 . CASSQMASYNEQFF
TRBJ1-6 TRBV5-1 few CASSVRDESPLHF
TRBJ2-7 TRBV18 . CASSPRAYEQYF
TRBJ2-3 TRBV5-1 once CASSYNLGRDTQYF
TRBJ2-7 TRBV27 few CASSPKASGRFYEQYF
TRBJ2-3 TRBV5-1 . CASSRDPLTSGRSPDTQYF